The rows below give T cell receptor beta chains drawn from one sample of a study of T cell responses to AZD1222 COVID-19 vaccine. The table came from immunoSEQ multiplex PCR; TCRdb's copy has only in-frame clones and leaves some out. The sample lists about 130,000 clones; about nine tenths were seen once. The sample was peripheral blood, taken on day 0 of AZD1222 vaccination. The receptors stem from an adult in good health. Both conserved end residues are part of each CDR3. Each record gives: V gene, J gene, D gene, CDR3 protein. A D gene is named only where the DNA matches it firmly.

TRBV6-5	TRBJ1-2	TRBD1	CASSYSDRDYGYTF
TRBV12-3/TRBV12-4	TRBJ1-1	-	CASSFNAGTEAFF
TRBV27	TRBJ1-2	TRBD1	CASSLNRGLGGYTF
TRBV5-1	TRBJ1-1	-	CASSLIPGFPEAFF
TRBV10-2	TRBJ2-3	-	CASRGGLRDTDTQYF
TRBV6-5	TRBJ1-6	-	CASSREQVSPLHF
TRBV30	TRBJ1-6	-	CAWSVQRSGRYNSPLHF
TRBV7-6	TRBJ1-6	TRBD1	CASSRRGRGSGSYNSPLHF
TRBV7-2	TRBJ2-2	-	CASSRQATGELFF
TRBV5-6	TRBJ2-1	-	CASSLVVIRERNEQFF
TRBV5-1	TRBJ1-5	-	CASSLDGDSNQPQHF
TRBV19	TRBJ1-2	-	CASKSEYGYTF
TRBV6-5	TRBJ1-2	TRBD1	CASSSGQAAYGYTF
TRBV5-1	TRBJ2-5	-	CASSLAGGGGRETQYF
TRBV23-1	TRBJ1-5	TRBD1	CASSQRTRDRVAQPQHF
TRBV4-1	TRBJ2-7	TRBD1	CASSRAGTANSYEQYF
TRBV4-3	TRBJ2-3	TRBD2	CASSQAGLAGGSTDTQYF
TRBV19	TRBJ1-3	-	CASSIGAEGNTIYF
TRBV7-3	TRBJ2-2	-	CASSLSGITGELFF
TRBV28	TRBJ1-6	-	CATADNSPLHF
TRBV9	TRBJ2-1	TRBD2	CASSVVGLAGGPYNEQFF
TRBV3-1/TRBV3-2	TRBJ2-5	TRBD1	CASSLQGAEETQYF
TRBV6-4	TRBJ1-2	-	CASSDSPHIYTF
TRBV5-1	TRBJ1-4	-	CASSAGPNEKLFF
TRBV18	TRBJ1-1	-	CASSPHRDTEAFF
TRBV6-2/TRBV6-3	TRBJ2-1	-	CASSLAGAWSFF
TRBV4-1	TRBJ1-4	-	CASSQEGSRGEKLFF
TRBV5-8	TRBJ1-1	TRBD1	CASSPTGQVVIEAFF
TRBV6-5	TRBJ1-2	-	CASSYYSEPGYGYTF